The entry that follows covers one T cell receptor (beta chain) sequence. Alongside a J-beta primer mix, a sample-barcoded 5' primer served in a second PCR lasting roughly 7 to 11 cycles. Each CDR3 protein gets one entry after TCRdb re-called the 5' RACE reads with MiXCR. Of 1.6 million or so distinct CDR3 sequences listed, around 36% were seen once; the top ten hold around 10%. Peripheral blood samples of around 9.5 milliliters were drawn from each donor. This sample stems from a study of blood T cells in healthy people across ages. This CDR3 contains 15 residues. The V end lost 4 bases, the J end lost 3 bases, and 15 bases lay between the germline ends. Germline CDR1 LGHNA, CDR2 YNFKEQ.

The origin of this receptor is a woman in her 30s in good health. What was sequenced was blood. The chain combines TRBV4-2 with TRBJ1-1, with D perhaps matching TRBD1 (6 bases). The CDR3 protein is CASSPSDSRHTEAFF. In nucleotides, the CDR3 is TGTGCCAGCAGCCCCTCGGACAGTAGACACACTGAAGCTTTCTTT.